This T cell receptor (beta chain) was identified in a study of human thymus T cells. Study-wide results and caveats: Unrelated individuals were reported by related research to share highly overlapping thymic repertoires. Seemingly biased V and J gene usage marked thymic and blood repertoires.

Assay: immunoSEQ multiplex PCR; the TCRdb copy retains only in-frame clones and omits some. This sample yields about 78,000 clones, of which around 96% are seen a single time; approximately 0.03% belongs to the top ten. As regards this clone: The target antigen is unknown.

Obtained as resections during corrective heart surgery, the thymus tissue was then studied. Having corrective surgery for congenital heart defects, healthy Finnish infants were the ones who donated. The ends were cut back, 4 bases at V and 8 bases at J, with 12 bases in the middle. This CDR3 comprises 13 residues. Germline loops: CDR1 SGHTA, CDR2 FQGNSA. The gene calls are TRBV7-2 and TRBJ1-3; no reliable D call. The sequence came from a boy less than two years old with a congenital heart defect but otherwise immunologically healthy. The sample comprised thymus tissue. The CDR3 DNA reads TGTGCCAGCAGCTCAAGAAAGCGGGACACCATATATTTT. Its translation: CASSSRKRDTIYF. Full variable domain (rest looked up from reference TRBV7-2 and TRBJ1-3): GAGVSQSPSNKVTEKGKDVELRCDPISGHTALYWYRQSLGQGLEFLIYFQGNSAPDKSGLPSDRFSAERTGGSVSTLTIQRTQQEDSAVYLCASSSRKRDTIYFGEGSWLTVV.